The 7 T cell receptor beta chains below come from one sample, sequenced in a study of response to subunit inactivated influenza vaccine. MiXCR was run by TCRdb on the RT-PCR reads, yielding one entry per CDR3 protein. The sample holds about 780,000 distinct CDR3 sequences, about 18% seen once. The starting material was PBMCs from blood, obtained more than 4 days after vaccination. The receptors were sampled from a man aged 50 to 60 who received an inactivated influenza vaccine.

This clonotype was found a few times. The chain couples TRBV2 to TRBJ2-7; 8 bases fit TRBD2. The CDR3 totals 14 residues. Germline V CDR1 and CDR2: SNHLY, FYNNEI. V was pared by 5 bases and J by 6 bases, with 9 bases of the junction left unmatched. CDR3 sequence reads: CASSYGRAGAEQYF. The CDR3 DNA follows: TGTGCCAGCAGTTACGGGAGGGCCGGAGCCGAGCAGTACTTC.

CDR3 nucleotide sequence: TGCAGCGTTGAATGGGTGGACAGGGGTAGCTCCTACAATGAGCAGTTCTTC. Its translation is CSVEWVDRGSSYNEQFF. The chain uses TRBV29-1 and TRBJ2-1; 9 bases are shared with TRBD1. V gave up 2 bases and J gave up 0 bases; unmatched junction bases: 8. This CDR3 comprises 17 residues. Germline V gives CDR1 SQVTM, CDR2 ANQGSEA.

This clonotype was seen only a few times. The V gene is TRBV24-1, the J gene TRBJ1-5; D is perhaps TRBD1 (5 bases). CDR1 KGHDR and CDR2 SFDVKD come from the germline V gene. The CDR3 consists of 13 residues. V was cut by 9 bases and J by 2 bases, with 10 bases left in between. The CDR3 coding sequence is TGTGCCACCCAAGACAGTCGCAATCAGCCCCAGCATTTT. Its translation: CATQDSRNQPQHF.

In its sample, this clonotype was seen many times. This rearrangement joins TRBV10-3 to TRBJ1-2; tentative D call: TRBD1 (5 bases). This CDR3 is 13 amino acids long. Germline V gene sequence: CDR1 ENHRY, CDR2 SYGVKD. V lost 6 bases and J lost 4, with 12 bases in between. The CDR3 is CAISREDGYGYTF. The CDR3 DNA reads TGTGCCATCAGCAGGGAGGATGGCTATGGCTACACCTTC.

The rearrangement joins TRBV5-1 to TRBJ2-7, with TRBD2 matching 8 bases. The germline V gene encodes CDR1 SGHRS and CDR2 YFSETQ. V lost 2 bases to trimming and J lost 5 bases; unmatched junction nucleotides: 6. The CDR3 is 14 amino acids. CDR3 in amino acids: CASSLAGAPNEQYF. CDR3 DNA: TGCGCCAGCAGCTTAGCGGGAGCTCCCAACGAGCAGTACTTC.

A note on this clonotype: At one boundary the junction diverges from the germline segment, which might be a read error. J is TRBJ2-2 and V is TRBV20-1; D might be TRBD2 (5 bases). The CDR3 sequence is 16 residues long. Germline CDR1 is DFQATT and CDR2 is SNEGSKA (reference sequence). The CDR3 nucleotides are TGCAGTGCCCGTTCGCGAGCAGGCCCGAACACCGGGGTGCTGTTTTTT. Its protein is CSARSRAGPNTGVLFF.

This clonotype was counted between two and nine times. The V call is TRBV28, the J call TRBJ2-4, with 8 bases that match TRBD1. The CDR3 length is 17 residues. The germline gives CDR1 MDHEN, CDR2 SYDVKM. V lost 1 base and J lost 1; bases outside the gene matches: 6. CDR3 in amino acids: CASSLLRTGRAKNIQYF. The CDR3 nucleotides are TGTGCCAGCAGTTTATTAAGGACAGGGAGGGCCAAAAACATTCAGTACTTC. Together with reference TRBV28 and TRBJ2-4, the CDR3 gives the full variable domain: DVKVTQSSRYLVKRTGEKVFLECVQDMDHENMFWYRQDPGLGLRLIYFSYDVKMKEKGDIPEGYSVSREKKERFSLILESASTNQTSMYLCASSLLRTGRAKNIQYFGAGTRLSVL.